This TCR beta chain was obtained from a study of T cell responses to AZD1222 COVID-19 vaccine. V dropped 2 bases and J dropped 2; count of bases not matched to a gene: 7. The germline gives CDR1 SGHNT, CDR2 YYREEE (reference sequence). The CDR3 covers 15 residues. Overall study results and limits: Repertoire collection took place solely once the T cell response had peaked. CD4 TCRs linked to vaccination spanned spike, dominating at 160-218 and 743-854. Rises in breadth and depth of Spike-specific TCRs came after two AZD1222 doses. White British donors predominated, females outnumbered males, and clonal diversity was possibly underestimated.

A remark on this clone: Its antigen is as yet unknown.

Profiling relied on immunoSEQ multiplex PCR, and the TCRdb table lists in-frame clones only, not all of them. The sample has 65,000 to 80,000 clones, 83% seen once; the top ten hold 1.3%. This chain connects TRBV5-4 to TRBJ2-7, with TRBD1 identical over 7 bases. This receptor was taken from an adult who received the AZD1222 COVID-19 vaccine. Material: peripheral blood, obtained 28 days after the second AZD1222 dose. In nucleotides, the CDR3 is TGTGCCAGCAGCTTAACCGGGACAGCCACCTACGAGCAGTACTTC. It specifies CASSLTGTATYEQYF. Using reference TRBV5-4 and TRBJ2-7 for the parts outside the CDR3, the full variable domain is ETGVTQSPTHLIKTRGQQVTLRCSSQSGHNTVSWYQQALGQGPQFIFQYYREEENGRGNFPPRFSGLQFPNYSSELNVNALELDDSALYLCASSLTGTATYEQYFGPGTRLTVT.